The 22 T cell receptor beta chains below were found in one sample sequenced in a study of blood T cell repertoires in COVID-19. Libraries were prepared by immunoSEQ multiplex PCR; TCRdb keeps only in-frame clonotypes and omits some of them. The data contain around 400,000 clones, roughly four fifths of them singletons. Sequences were obtained from PBMCs or T cells enriched from blood (not recorded which). All receptors come from a woman aged 45-60 years who had recovered from COVID-19.

This chain uses TRBV29-1 with TRBJ2-1; D unresolved. The CDR3 is 15 residues long. From germline, CDR1 is SQVTM and CDR2 ANQGSEA. V was clipped by 0 bases and J by 4 bases, with 13 bases between them. CDR3 sequence (DNA): TGCAGCGTTGAAGATGGGCAGCCCTTATACAATGAGCAGTTCTTC. It specifies CSVEDGQPLYNEQFF.

This chain links TRBV7-9 with TRBJ1-4; TRBD1 matches at 10 bases. CDR3 length: 19 residues. Germline CDR1 and CDR2: SEHNR and FQNEAQ (reference sequence). The V gene end was trimmed by 4 bases and the J gene end by 0 bases; junction bases not matched to a gene: 11. The CDR3 region is CASSSDRTGGSSTNEKLFF. The CDR3 bases are TGTGCCAGCAGCTCAGACCGGACAGGGGGATCCTCAACTAATGAAAAACTGTTTTTT. The full variable domain, in which reference TRBV7-9 and TRBJ1-4 provide the parts outside the CDR3, is DTGVSQNPRHKITKRGQNVTFRCDPISEHNRLYWYRQTLGQGPEFLTYFQNEAQLEKSRLLSDRFSAERPKGSFSTLEIQRTEQGDSAMYLCASSSDRTGGSSTNEKLFFGSGTQLSVL.

This chain joins TRBV14 and TRBJ2-7; D ambiguous. CDR3 length: 13 amino acids. V was trimmed by 0 bases and J by 3 bases, leaving 6 bases between them. CDR1 SGHDN and CDR2 FVKESK come from the germline V gene. CDR3: CASSQERYYEQYF. The CDR3 DNA reads as TGTGCCAGCAGCCAAGAACGGTACTACGAGCAGTACTTC.

The J gene is TRBJ2-1, the V gene TRBV30; perhaps TRBD2 as D (5 bases). CDR1 GTSNPN and CDR2 SVGIG come from the germline V gene (reference sequence). The CDR3 contains 14 residues. The V gene lost 0 bases and the J gene lost 7 bases, with 13 bases spanning the gap. The CDR3 region is CAWSVQPRGNEQFF. The CDR3 DNA sequence: TGTGCCTGGAGTGTTCAACCTCGAGGGAATGAGCAGTTCTTC.

This chain connects TRBV5-1 to TRBJ1-4, with 7 bases fitting TRBD1. CDR1 is SGHRS, CDR2 YFSETQ, per germline. The CDR3 is made up of 15 amino acids. V was pared by 9 bases and J by 4 bases, with 12 bases of the junction left unmatched. CDR3 nucleotide sequence: TGCGCCACCCGCCCGACGGGACAGCATAATGAAAAACTGTTTTTT. Translating it yields CATRPTGQHNEKLFF.

V is TRBV30 and J is TRBJ2-1, with D unclear. Germline V gene sequence: CDR1 GTSNPN, CDR2 SVGIG (reference sequence). The CDR3 loop spans 13 amino acids. Here the CDR3 DNA reads TGTGCTTCGACGCGGAAGATATACAATGAGCAGTTCTTC. Translating it yields CASTRKIYNEQFF.

This chain joins TRBV7-9 and TRBJ1-1; the match to TRBD1 covers 12 bases. The V gene's germline CDR1 is SEHNR and CDR2 FQNEAQ (reference sequence). V lost 5 bases to trimming and J lost 6 bases; unmatched junction nucleotides: 13. CDR3 length: 17 amino acids. CDR3 region: CASSQSGLGQGASEAFF. As DNA, the CDR3 is TGTGCCAGCAGCCAAAGCGGTTTGGGACAGGGGGCGTCTGAAGCTTTCTTT.

This clone was found once. The chain recombines TRBV25-1 with TRBJ1-6; D possibly corresponds to TRBD1 (6 bases). This CDR3 has 15 amino acids. The germline CDR1 and CDR2 sequences are MGHDK and SYGVNS. Deletions cut 1 base from V and 10 bases from J, with 14 bases between. CDR3 DNA: TGTGCCAGCAGTGAATTGGGTGGGGGCAGGTCACCCCTCCACTTT. Its protein product is CASSELGGGRSPLHF.

The chain joins TRBV18 to TRBJ2-3; D is uncertain. This CDR3 contains 15 residues. Trimming took off 6 bases at V and 0 bases at J, with 13 bases between the two ends. The germline CDR1 and CDR2 sequences are KGHSH and LQKENI. The CDR3 loop is CASSPFPSSTDTQYF. Written as DNA, the CDR3 is TGTGCCAGCTCTCCCTTCCCGTCTAGCACAGATACGCAGTATTTT.

This rearrangement joins TRBV27 to TRBJ1-1, with 8 bases fitting TRBD1. This CDR3 spans 15 amino acids. The V and J ends lost 6 bases and 4 bases, in that order; junction bases with no gene match: 10. CDR1 MNHEY and CDR2 SMNVEV come from the germline V gene (reference sequence). CDR3 sequence reads: CASSMTGALGTEAFF. As DNA, the CDR3 is TGTGCCAGCAGCATGACAGGGGCGCTCGGCACTGAAGCTTTCTTT.

This clone appeared a single time. This rearrangement joins TRBV4-1 to TRBJ2-1; maybe TRBD2 (6 bases). The CDR3 length is 15 residues. Trimming shortened V by 2 bases and J by 8 bases, and 16 bases separated the two germline ends. The germline gives CDR1 MGHRA, CDR2 YSYEKL. The CDR3 nucleotides read TGCGCCAGCAGCCAACTTCGTGGGGGGAGTGATGAGCAGTTCTTC. This gives the protein CASSQLRGGSDEQFF.

This clone was seen once. J is TRBJ2-7 and V is TRBV14; 9 nucleotides align to TRBD2. V trimming: 2 bases; J trimming: 12 bases; junction bases outside the gene matches: 8. Germline values: CDR1 SGHDN, CDR2 FVKESK. The CDR3 totals 13 residues. The CDR3 nucleotides read TGTGCCAGCAGCCAACAGCTAGCGGGGACTCTGTACTTC. It encodes CASSQQLAGTLYF.

This sequence joins TRBV5-1 and TRBJ2-2; 7 positions match TRBD2. This CDR3 region has 15 residues. In germline, CDR1 is SGHRS, CDR2 YFSETQ. With V trimmed by 0 bases and J by 5 bases, 4 bases remained unmatched. The CDR3 DNA reads TGCGCCAGCAGCTTGGCCGTTAGCGGGACCGGGGAGCTGTTTTTT. Residues: CASSLAVSGTGELFF.

V gene TRBV10-3 combines with J gene TRBJ1-6; TRBD1 might be the D (6 bases). This CDR3 contains 15 residues. V gave up 8 bases and J gave up 9 bases, with 20 bases separating them. Germline V gives CDR1 ENHRY, CDR2 SYGVKD. The CDR3 loop is CAIAEGGLQASPLHF. CDR3 nucleotide sequence: TGTGCCATCGCCGAGGGGGGGTTGCAGGCTTCACCCCTCCACTTT.

J is TRBJ1-6 and V is TRBV28; no reliable D call. The CDR3 is made up of 12 amino acids. The germline V and J ends were trimmed by 5 bases and 10 bases, with 9 bases remaining between them. CDR1 and CDR2 (germline): MDHEN, SYDVKM. The CDR3 sequence is CASSPPVSPLHF. CDR3 bases: TGTGCCAGCAGTCCCCCCGTCTCACCCCTCCACTTT.

The CDR3 sequence is CASSPSGTSATDTQYF. DNA of the CDR3: TGTGCCAGCTCACCATCCGGGACTAGCGCCACAGATACGCAGTATTTT. The genes are TRBV18 and TRBJ2-3, with TRBD2 matching 10 bases. The junction had 4 bases not matched to a gene; V was cut back by 2 bases and J by 2 bases. CDR3 size: 16 residues. The germline V gene has CDR1 KGHSH and CDR2 LQKENI. Drawing the rest from reference TRBV18 and TRBJ2-3, the complete variable domain is NAGVMQNPRHLVRRRGQEARLRCSPMKGHSHVYWYRQLPEEGLKFMVYLQKENIIDESGMPKERFSAEFPKEGPSILRIQQVVRGDSAAYFCASSPSGTSATDTQYFGPGTRLTVL.

As for this clone: An end of the junction differs from the germline gene, which may be a read error. The rearrangement links TRBV2 to TRBJ2-7; TRBD1 matches 7 bases. The CDR3 is 14 amino acids. Germline CDR1 is SNHLY and CDR2 is FYNNEI. The CDR3 here is CAGSKQGRSYEQYF. The CDR3 coding sequence is TGTGCCGGCAGTAAACAGGGGCGATCCTACGAGCAGTACTTC.

This rearrangement joins TRBV5-4 to TRBJ2-3; TRBD2 aligns across 15 bases. CDR1 SGHNT and CDR2 YYREEE come from the germline V gene (reference sequence). V lost 4 bases to trimming and J lost 4 bases; unmatched junction nucleotides: 7. This CDR3 spans 17 amino acids. The CDR3 DNA follows: TGTGCCAGCAGCCAGGGACTAGCGGGGGGTGTGGCAGATACGCAGTATTTT. As protein: CASSQGLAGGVADTQYF.

In its sample, this clone was seen a few times. The rearrangement joins TRBV4-3 to TRBJ2-1; a possible D gene is TRBD2 (7 bases). The CDR3 runs 16 residues. From germline, CDR1 is LGHNA and CDR2 YSLEER. Between the trimmed V and J ends, which lost 0 bases and 9 bases, there was a span of 18 bases. The CDR3 nucleotides read TGCGCCAGCAGCCAAGATGAGGGGGGGGGCCTCGCTGAGCAGTTCTTC. This codes for CASSQDEGGGLAEQFF.

The chain couples TRBV4-1 to TRBJ1-1, with 7 nucleotides matching TRBD1. After removal of 2 bases from V and 1 base from J, the junction contained 10 bases not matched to a gene. This CDR3 region has 17 residues. Germline V gene sequence: CDR1 MGHRA, CDR2 YSYEKL. CDR3 sequence (DNA): TGCGCCAGCAGCCAAATACCAGGGGGTGGCGGGAACACTGAAGCTTTCTTT. The encoded protein is CASSQIPGGGGNTEAFF.

This chain joins TRBV5-1 and TRBJ1-2, with 11 bases lining up with TRBD1. The V and J ends lost 3 bases and 3 bases, in that order; junction bases with no gene match: 4. In germline, CDR1 is SGHRS, CDR2 YFSETQ. The CDR3 totals 15 residues. CDR3 residues: CASSWTGGRDYGYTF. In DNA, the CDR3 is TGCGCCAGCAGCTGGACAGGGGGCCGGGACTATGGCTACACCTTC.

V is TRBV6-5 and J is TRBJ1-2; a possible D gene is TRBD1 (5 bases). V lost 10 bases to trimming and J lost 3 bases, with 18 bases between them. Germline V gives CDR1 MNHEY, CDR2 SVGAGI. The length of the CDR3 is 14 residues. This CDR3 reads CAIKLGLGDYGYTF. The CDR3 DNA is TGTGCCATTAAGTTGGGGCTGGGCGACTATGGCTACACCTTC.